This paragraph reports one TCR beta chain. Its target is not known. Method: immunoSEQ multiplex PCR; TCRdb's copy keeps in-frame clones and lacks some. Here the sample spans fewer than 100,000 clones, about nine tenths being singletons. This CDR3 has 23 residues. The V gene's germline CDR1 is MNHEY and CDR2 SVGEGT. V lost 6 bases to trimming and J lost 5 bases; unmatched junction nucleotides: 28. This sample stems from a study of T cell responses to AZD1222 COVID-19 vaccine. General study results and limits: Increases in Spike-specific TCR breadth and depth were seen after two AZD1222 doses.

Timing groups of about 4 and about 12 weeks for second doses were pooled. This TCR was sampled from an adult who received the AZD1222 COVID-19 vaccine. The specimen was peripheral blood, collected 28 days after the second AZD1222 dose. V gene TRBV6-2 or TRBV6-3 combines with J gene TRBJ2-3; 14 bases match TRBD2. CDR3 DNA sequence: TGTGCCAGCAGCCCCGGACGGAGGGGACTAGCGGGAGTGCCTCATCTTAAGCTAGATACGCAGTATTTT. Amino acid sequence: CASSPGRRGLAGVPHLKLDTQYF.